This T cell receptor beta chain was recorded in a study of blood T cell repertoires in COVID-19. Generated by immunoSEQ multiplex PCR, the TCRdb table keeps only in-frame clones and is missing some. The sample lists about 270,000 clones, roughly 87% occurring once. This clonotype was sampled from a woman aged 25-40 years who had recovered from COVID-19. The sequencing sample was made of PBMCs or T cells enriched from blood (not recorded which).

CDR3 DNA: TGTGCCAGCAGTGACCAGGAACCTACAATTGGCTACACCTTC. Translation: CASSDQEPTIGYTF. This chain links TRBV2 with TRBJ1-2, with D unresolved. This CDR3 contains 14 residues. The V end was cut by 3 bases, the J end by 7 bases, with 15 bases between. From germline, CDR1 is SNHLY and CDR2 FYNNEI. The full variable domain, completed using reference TRBV2 and TRBJ1-2, is EPEVTQTPSHQVTQMGQEVILRCVPISNHLYFYWYRQILGQKVEFLVSFYNNEISEKSEIFDDQFSVERPDGSNFTLKIRSTKLEDSAMYFCASSDQEPTIGYTFGSGTRLTVV.